The subject of this entry is one T cell receptor beta chain. Antigen specificity is unknown. These data belong to a study of PD-L1 blockade in urothelial cancer. Described time point: pretreatment peripheral blood. Between 1 and 8 samples per patient were obtained, pretreatment and on-treatment. Germline assignment: CDR1 MNHEY and CDR2 SVGAGI. The CDR3 totals 14 residues. Trimming took 7 bases from V and 3 from J; bases not matched to a gene: 8. Synthetic TCR analog templates were spiked into all PCRs individually. Sequencing was performed with immunoSEQ multiplex PCR; in TCRdb, only in-frame clones are kept and a portion is missing. This sample carries 90,000 or so clones, nearly 90% of them seen once, and the ten largest clones take 1.6%. Study-wide results and caveats: At the 3-week point, tumor-associated blood clones expanded more in durable-benefit patients.

The sequence derives from a man in his fifties or sixties with urothelial cancer. The sample consisted of PBMCs, taken around atezolizumab (anti-PD-L1) treatment. The chain uses TRBV6-5 and TRBJ2-7, with 8 bases aligning to TRBD1. The CDR3 spells CASIPYRGIYEQYF. In DNA, the CDR3 is TGTGCCAGCATTCCTTACAGGGGGATCTACGAGCAGTACTTC.